The TCR beta chain described here comes from a study of T cell changes during pregnancy in multiple sclerosis. The assay was immunoSEQ multiplex PCR, and TCRdb's table has in-frame clones only and misses some. The sample includes 50,000 or so clones, around 92% seen only once; the top ten take under 0.7%. This specimen consisted of CD4+ T cells from peripheral blood mononuclear cells, obtained after pregnancy. This TCR came from a female donor with multiple sclerosis, enrolled in a pregnancy study.

CDR3 nucleotides: TGTGCCAGTAGCCGCGAACCGGACAGTAATCAGCCCCAGCATTTT. It codes for CASSREPDSNQPQHF. The V gene is TRBV19, the J gene TRBJ1-5; D might be TRBD1 (6 bases). Deletions cut 6 bases from V and 4 bases from J, with 16 bases between. This CDR3 is 15 amino acids long. Germline V gene lookup returns CDR1 LNHDA and CDR2 SQIVND (reference sequence).